The 19 T cell receptor beta chains below all came from one sample that was sequenced in a study of OX40 agonist ivuxolimab in advanced cancers. The assay was immunoSEQ multiplex PCR, and TCRdb's table has in-frame clones only and misses some. The table shows tens of thousands of clones, with around 80% occurring only once. This material consisted of CD4+ or CD8+ T cells sorted from blood, taken in a trial of the OX40 agonist ivuxolimab. All receptors derive from an adult with an advanced solid tumor such as melanoma, head and neck, liver or kidney cancer.

The rearrangement joins TRBV18 to TRBJ1-1, with 8 bases identical to TRBD1. J gave up 5 bases and V 4 bases, and 9 bases lay outside the gene matches. The CDR3 extends over 15 amino acids. The germline gives CDR1 KGHSH, CDR2 LQKENI. The CDR3 protein is CASSLPTTGVTEAFF. DNA for the CDR3: TGTGCCAGCTCACTCCCCACGACAGGGGTTACTGAAGCTTTCTTT.

The chain links TRBV28 to TRBJ2-1; possible D gene TRBD2, 5 bases. CDR1 MDHEN and CDR2 SYDVKM come from the germline V gene. The CDR3 is 15 residues long. Trimming pared 6 bases from V and 7 bases from J, leaving 19 bases between. The CDR3 is CASRSGEPVRNEQFF. CDR3 sequence (DNA): TGTGCCAGCAGAAGCGGTGAGCCCGTGCGGAATGAGCAGTTCTTC. Filled out from reference TRBV28 and TRBJ2-1, the complete variable domain reads DVKVTQSSRYLVKRTGEKVFLECVQDMDHENMFWYRQDPGLGLRLIYFSYDVKMKEKGDIPEGYSVSREKKERFSLILESASTNQTSMYLCASRSGEPVRNEQFFGPGTRLTVL.

V gene TRBV9 combines with J gene TRBJ2-2; D gene unclear. This CDR3 contains 14 residues. From germline, CDR1 is SGDLS and CDR2 YYNGEE. V lost 0 bases and J lost 4, with 7 bases in between. CDR3 in amino acids: CASSVVVSTGELFF. CDR3 nucleotide sequence: TGTGCCAGCAGCGTAGTCGTCAGCACCGGGGAGCTGTTTTTT.

This chain links TRBV19 with TRBJ2-2; D remains unclear. The CDR3 runs 13 residues. Germline V CDR1 and CDR2: LNHDA, SQIVND (reference sequence). Trimming removed 4 bases at V and 4 bases at J, with 7 bases between. The CDR3 loop is CASSTLRTGELFF. The CDR3 DNA sequence: TGTGCCAGTAGTACACTCCGCACCGGGGAGCTGTTTTTT.

The V and J genes are TRBV6-1 and TRBJ1-1; D is unclear. Trimming shortened V by 4 bases and J by 11 bases, and 14 bases separated the two germline ends. Germline V gene lookup returns CDR1 MNHNS and CDR2 SASEGT. The CDR3 is 12 amino acids. CDR3: CASSVRRELAFF. CDR3 nucleotides: TGTGCCAGCAGTGTTAGGAGGGAATTGGCTTTCTTT.

The chain links TRBV27 to TRBJ2-5; D is perhaps TRBD1 (7 bases). V shed 3 bases and J shed 4 bases, with 15 bases lying between them. CDR1 and CDR2 (germline): MNHEY, SMNVEV (reference sequence). The CDR3 runs 15 residues. The CDR3 region has the DNA TGTGCCAGCAGTTTCAGGAGGGGGCGAGCAGAGACCCAGTACTTC. It encodes CASSFRRGRAETQYF.

The chain couples TRBV6-4 to TRBJ2-3; D is unclear. V was clipped by 6 bases and J by 5 bases, with 12 bases between them. Germline-derived CDR1 and CDR2 are MRHNA and SNTAGT. This CDR3 contains 13 residues. CDR3 sequence reads: CASSESGVDTQYF. As DNA, the CDR3 is TGTGCCAGCAGCGAATCGGGTGTAGATACGCAGTATTTT.

This chain joins TRBV5-6 and TRBJ1-6; D not resolved. Trimming stripped 4 bases from V and 0 bases from J, with 17 bases between. The CDR3 totals 18 residues. Germline CDR1 and CDR2: SGHDT and YYEEEE. CDR3 bases: TGTGCCAGCAGCCGCGGCTCTTTGACACCCTCCTATAATTCACCCCTCCACTTT. Its protein is CASSRGSLTPSYNSPLHF.

The chain combines TRBV4-3 with TRBJ1-4; 10 bases map to TRBD1. Germline trimming cut 0 bases from V and 8 bases from J; bases unmatched to any gene: 12. The CDR3 is 18 amino acids. Germline CDR1 and CDR2: LGHNA and YSLEER. The CDR3 bases are TGCGCCAGCAGCCAAGATCGATCGTTCGGGACAGGGGAAGAAAAACTGTTTTTT. This codes for CASSQDRSFGTGEEKLFF.

The chain joins TRBV7-8 to TRBJ1-1, with 11 positions matching TRBD1. The trim removed 4 bases at V and 1 base at J, leaving 8 bases unmatched. In germline, CDR1 is SGHVS, CDR2 FQNEAQ. This CDR3 is built from 17 residues. This CDR3 reads CASSWIRDRGANTEAFF. DNA of the CDR3: TGTGCCAGCAGCTGGATCCGGGACAGGGGGGCGAACACTGAAGCTTTCTTT. Based on the CDR3 plus reference TRBV7-8 and TRBJ1-1, the full variable domain is GAGVSQSPRYKVAKRGQDVALRCDPISGHVSLFWYQQALGQGPEFLTYFQNEAQLDKSGLPSDRFFAERPEGSVSTLKIQRTQQEDSAVYLCASSWIRDRGANTEAFFGQGTRLTVV.

The chain employs TRBV4-2 and TRBJ2-3; unclear D gene. V gave up 1 base and J gave up 6 bases, with 14 bases separating them. CDR1 and CDR2 (germline): LGHNA, YNFKEQ. The CDR3 sequence is 15 residues long. In nucleotides, the CDR3 is TGTGCCAGCAGCCAAGGGTCCAGCGATGGGGATACGCAGTATTTT. Its translation: CASSQGSSDGDTQYF.

Comments on this clone: The junction and the germline gene differ at one end; a read error may be behind it. CDR3 nucleotides: TGCAGCGTCGAAGACAGGGCGATCAGCTATGGCTACACCTTC. Translated, it gives CSVEDRAISYGYTF. The chain links TRBV29-1 to TRBJ1-2; 7 bases match TRBD1. Germline V lookup: CDR1 SQVTM, CDR2 ANQGSEA. The CDR3 consists of 14 residues.

This chain connects TRBV30 to TRBJ2-1; the match to TRBD2 covers 9 bases. The CDR3 contains 16 residues. Trimming at V came to 1 base and at J to 8 bases, leaving 12 bases not matched to a gene. Germline values: CDR1 GTSNPN, CDR2 SVGIG (reference sequence). The CDR3 here is CAWSAIGGGGGYEQFF. The CDR3 DNA is TGTGCCTGGAGTGCCATAGGTGGCGGGGGGGGCTATGAGCAGTTCTTC.

J is TRBJ1-1 and V is TRBV28; D not certain. V was shortened by 8 bases and J by 0 bases, with 16 bases between the two germline ends. The CDR3 consists of 15 residues. CDR1 MDHEN and CDR2 SYDVKM come from the germline V gene. The CDR3 loop reads CASRTMAGVNTEAFF. CDR3 bases: TGTGCCAGCCGAACCATGGCGGGTGTGAACACTGAAGCTTTCTTT.

The chain uses TRBV7-7 and TRBJ2-5; D gene uncertain. Germline CDR1 and CDR2: SSHAT and FNYEAQ (reference sequence). Trimming cost V 5 bases and J 3 bases, with 16 bases left between them. This CDR3 is built from 15 residues. Written as DNA, the CDR3 is TGTGCCAGCAGCCTCCTGGGCAGTCCCGAAGAGACCCAGTACTTC. Amino acid sequence: CASSLLGSPEETQYF.

The chain carries TRBV5-4 and TRBJ2-3; 8 bases match TRBD1. The CDR3 contains 14 residues. Germline CDR1 and CDR2: SGHNT and YYREEE (reference sequence). With V trimmed by 6 bases and J by 3 bases, 6 bases remained unmatched. The CDR3 is CASNPGGYTDTQYF. The CDR3 nucleotides read TGTGCCAGCAACCCAGGGGGCTATACAGATACGCAGTATTTT.

The chain has TRBV28 and TRBJ1-1; TRBD1 is a possible D gene (6 bases). Germline V CDR1 and CDR2: MDHEN, SYDVKM. This CDR3 comprises 14 residues. V shed 6 bases and J shed 1 base, with 12 bases lying between them. The CDR3 loop reads CASSPPGQNTEAFF. CDR3 nucleotide sequence: TGTGCCAGCAGCCCCCCGGGACAGAACACTGAAGCTTTCTTT.

The chain is built from TRBV5-5 and TRBJ2-6; D is undetermined. Germline V lookup: CDR1 SGHKS, CDR2 YYEKEE (reference sequence). CDR3 length: 15 residues. Trimming shortened V by 4 bases and J by 0 bases, and 8 bases separated the two germline ends. In nucleotides, the CDR3 is TGTGCCAGCAGCCTAATATCCTCTGGGGCCAACGTCCTGACTTTC. This sequence encodes CASSLISSGANVLTF.

This chain connects TRBV7-2 to TRBJ2-7; 7 positions match TRBD2. Germline assignment: CDR1 SGHTA and CDR2 FQGNSA. CDR3 length equals 14 residues. J was trimmed by 3 bases and V by 5 bases; bases with no gene match: 7. This CDR3 reads CASSVSGDRYEQYF. The CDR3 DNA reads TGTGCCAGCAGCGTGAGCGGGGACCGCTACGAGCAGTACTTC.